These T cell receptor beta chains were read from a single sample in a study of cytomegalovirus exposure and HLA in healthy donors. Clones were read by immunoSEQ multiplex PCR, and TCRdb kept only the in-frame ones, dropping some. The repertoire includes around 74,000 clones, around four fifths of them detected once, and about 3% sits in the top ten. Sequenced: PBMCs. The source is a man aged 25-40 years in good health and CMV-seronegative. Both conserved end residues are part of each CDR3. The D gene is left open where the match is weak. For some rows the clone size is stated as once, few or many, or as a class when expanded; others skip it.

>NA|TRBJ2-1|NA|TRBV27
CASSVGSGGRNEQFF
TGTGCCAGCAGTGTCGGGAGTGGAGGGAGGAACGAGCAGTTCTTC
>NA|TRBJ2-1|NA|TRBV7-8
CASSRRGSYNEQFF
TGTGCCAGCAGCCGCAGGGGTTCCTACAATGAGCAGTTCTTC
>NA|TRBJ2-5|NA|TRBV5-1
CASSPRQGVREVQYF
TGCGCCAGCAGCCCCCGACAGGGAGTGAGGGAGGTCCAGTACTTC
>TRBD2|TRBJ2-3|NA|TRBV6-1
CASTPGLEADTQYF
TGTGCCAGCACCCCTGGACTAGAGGCAGATACGCAGTATTTT
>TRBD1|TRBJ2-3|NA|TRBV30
CAWSGGQGAPDTQYF
TGTGCCTGGAGTGGGGGACAGGGGGCCCCAGATACGCAGTATTTT
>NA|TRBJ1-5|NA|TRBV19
CASGLRIGDNQPQHF
TGTGCCAGTGGCCTGCGGATCGGAGACAATCAGCCCCAGCATTTT
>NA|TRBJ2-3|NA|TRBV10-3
CATSRADTQYF
TGTGCCACCTCCCGGGCAGATACGCAGTATTTT
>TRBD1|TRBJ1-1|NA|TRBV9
CASSSWTGILF
TGTGCCAGCAGCTCTTGGACAGGTATCCTCTTT
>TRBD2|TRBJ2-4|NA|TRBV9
CASSESGTSVSIQYF
TGTGCCAGCAGCGAGAGCGGGACTAGCGTGTCCATTCAGTACTTC
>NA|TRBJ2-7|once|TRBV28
CASLNNSYEQYF
TGTGCCAGTCTAAATAACAGCTACGAGCAGTACTTC
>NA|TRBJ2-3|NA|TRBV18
CASSTRGDTQYF
TGTGCCAGCTCAACAAGGGGGGATACGCAGTATTTT
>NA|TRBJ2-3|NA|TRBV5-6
CASSRIRQGTDTQYF
TGTGCCAGCAGCCGCATCCGGCAGGGCACAGATACGCAGTATTTT